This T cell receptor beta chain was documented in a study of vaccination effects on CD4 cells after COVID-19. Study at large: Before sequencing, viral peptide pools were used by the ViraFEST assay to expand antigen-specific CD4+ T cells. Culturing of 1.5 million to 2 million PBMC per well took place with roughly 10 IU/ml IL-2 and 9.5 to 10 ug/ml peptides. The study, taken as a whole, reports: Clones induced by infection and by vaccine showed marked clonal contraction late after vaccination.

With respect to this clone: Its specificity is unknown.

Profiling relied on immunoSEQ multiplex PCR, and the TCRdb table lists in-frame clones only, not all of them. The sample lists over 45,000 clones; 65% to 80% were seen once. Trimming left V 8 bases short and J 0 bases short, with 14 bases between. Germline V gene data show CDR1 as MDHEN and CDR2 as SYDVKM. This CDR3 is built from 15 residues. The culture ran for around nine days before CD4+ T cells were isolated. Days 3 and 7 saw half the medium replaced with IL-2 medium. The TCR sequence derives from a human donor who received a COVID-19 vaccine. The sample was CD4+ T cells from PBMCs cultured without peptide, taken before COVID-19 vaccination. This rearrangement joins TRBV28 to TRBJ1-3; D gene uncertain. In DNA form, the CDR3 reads TGTGCCAGCTCTCCCCCGGCGAGCTCTGGAAACACCATATATTTT. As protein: CASSPPASSGNTIYF.